Each of the 15 T cell receptor beta chains below was sequenced from the same sample in a study of blood T cell repertoires in COVID-19. Sequencing used immunoSEQ multiplex PCR; TCRdb keeps in-frame clones, though not all of them. This table holds roughly 190,000 clones, about 95% found once. The specimen sequenced was peripheral blood. These receptors originate from a man aged 25 to 45 with COVID-19, enrolled during active disease.

CDR3 DNA sequence: TGTGCCAGTAGCGGCAGGGGGCAATGGGCTTTCTTT. The encoded protein is CASSGRGQWAFF. The chain uses TRBV19 and TRBJ1-1, with TRBD1 matching over 8 bases. Germline assignment: CDR1 LNHDA and CDR2 SQIVND (reference sequence). The CDR3 consists of 12 residues. The ends lost 6 bases at V and 11 bases at J; junction bases unmatched: 8.

The rearrangement joins TRBV19 to TRBJ2-6; no definite D call. Trimming removed 1 base at V and 2 bases at J, with 6 bases between. The CDR3 has 15 residues. Germline-derived CDR1 and CDR2 are LNHDA and SQIVND (reference sequence). The CDR3 DNA is TGTGCCAGTAGTATAGCCCGGGCTGGGGCCAACGTCCTGACTTTC. It encodes CASSIARAGANVLTF.

V and J are TRBV9 and TRBJ1-1; D is perhaps TRBD1 (6 bases). Per germline, CDR1 SGDLS and CDR2 YYNGEE. The CDR3 length is 17 residues. V dropped 0 bases and J dropped 4 bases, with 19 bases sitting between them. The CDR3 spells CASSVESSGTGSTEAFF. For the CDR3, the DNA is TGTGCCAGCAGCGTAGAGTCGTCGGGTACAGGGAGCACTGAAGCTTTCTTT.

The chain recombines TRBV9 with TRBJ2-2; 9 nucleotides match TRBD2. Trimming at V came to 1 base and at J to 5 bases, leaving 9 bases not matched to a gene. The germline CDR1 and CDR2 sequences are SGDLS and YYNGEE. The CDR3 contains 17 residues. CDR3 amino acids: CASSVLPAGGPTGELFF. In nucleotides, the CDR3 is TGTGCCAGCAGCGTACTCCCTGCGGGGGGGCCTACCGGGGAGCTGTTTTTT.

The V gene is TRBV5-4, the J gene TRBJ1-6; tentatively, D is TRBD1 (5 bases). CDR3 length: 14 amino acids. The germline gives CDR1 SGHNT, CDR2 YYREEE (reference sequence). V dropped 4 bases and J dropped 10 bases, with 15 bases sitting between them. CDR3 in amino acids: CASSVAGLSSPLHF. The DNA for the CDR3 is TGTGCCAGCAGCGTTGCAGGGCTGTCCTCACCCCTCCACTTT.

J is TRBJ1-1 and V is TRBV19; TRBD1 agrees at 9 bases. The V gene's germline CDR1 is LNHDA and CDR2 SQIVND (reference sequence). The length of the CDR3 is 14 residues. The V segment lost 5 bases and the J segment 2 bases; nucleotides outside the gene matches: 3. CDR3 in DNA: TGTGCCAGTAGTTGGGGACAGGGTAACACTGAAGCTTTCTTT. Its translation: CASSWGQGNTEAFF.

J is TRBJ1-2 and V is TRBV5-1; D is possibly TRBD1 (6 bases). V lost 1 base and J 5 bases, leaving 27 bases between the germline ends. The CDR3 has 19 amino acids. Per the germline V gene, CDR1 is SGHRS and CDR2 is YFSETQ. The CDR3, as DNA: TGCGCCAGCAGCTTGAAACTTTCTACGAACAGGGACGTCCCATATGGCTACACCTTC. This gives the protein CASSLKLSTNRDVPYGYTF.

This chain links TRBV6-6 with TRBJ1-2; 7 positions match TRBD1. The V segment lost 6 bases and the J segment 5 bases; nucleotides outside the gene matches: 9. Per the germline V gene, CDR1 is MNHNY and CDR2 is SVGAGI (reference sequence). This CDR3 region has 14 residues. The CDR3 reads CASSETGYPYGYTF. The CDR3 coding sequence is TGTGCCAGCAGCGAGACAGGGTATCCTTATGGCTACACCTTC.

This clone was seen just once. V is TRBV7-9 and J is TRBJ2-4, with D perhaps matching TRBD2 (5 bases). CDR3 length: 12 residues. V lost 5 bases to trimming and J lost 12 bases, with 14 bases between them. Per germline, CDR1 SEHNR and CDR2 FQNEAQ (reference sequence). The CDR3 DNA reads as TGTGCCAGCAGCGAGGACTCCGGTCATCAGTACTTC. Its protein product is CASSEDSGHQYF. The full variable domain, its missing parts supplied by reference TRBV7-9 and TRBJ2-4, is DTGVSQNPRHKITKRGQNVTFRCDPISEHNRLYWYRQTLGQGPEFLTYFQNEAQLEKSRLLSDRFSAERPKGSFSTLEIQRTEQGDSAMYLCASSEDSGHQYFGAGTRLSVL.

The CDR3 DNA sequence: TGTGCCAGCAGAAACAGGGAGGGTAATGAAAAACTGTTTTTT. Its protein is CASRNREGNEKLFF. The gene calls are TRBV2 and TRBJ1-4, with TRBD1 as a possible D gene (6 bases). The CDR3 length is 14 residues. Germline V gives CDR1 SNHLY, CDR2 FYNNEI. V lost 6 bases, J lost 4 bases, and 12 bases lay in between.

CDR3 DNA: TGCGCCAGCAGCTTGGTGTACGTGTCGCGGATGTGGTTCTTT. Protein product: CASSLVYVSRMWFF. V gene TRBV5-1 combines with J gene TRBJ1-1; D is unclear. CDR3 length equals 14 residues. V gave up 0 bases and J gave up 14 bases, with 20 bases separating them. Germline CDR1 and CDR2: SGHRS and YFSETQ.

The J gene is TRBJ1-1, the V gene TRBV18; D not resolved. Germline-derived CDR1 and CDR2 are KGHSH and LQKENI. CDR3 length: 13 residues. V lost 3 bases and J lost 3, with 8 bases in between. The CDR3 nucleotides read TGTGCCAGCTCACCGACGGGTGACACTGAAGCTTTCTTT. Protein sequence: CASSPTGDTEAFF.

V gene TRBV10-3 combines with J gene TRBJ1-5, with TRBD1 matching 9 bases. The CDR3 has 14 amino acids. V shed 6 bases and J 4 bases; nucleotides not matched to a gene: 4. The germline V gene encodes CDR1 ENHRY and CDR2 SYGVKD. CDR3 loop: CAIRGGQGNQPQHF. The CDR3 coding sequence is TGTGCCATCAGAGGAGGACAGGGGAATCAGCCCCAGCATTTT.

This clone was detected only once. V and J are TRBV25-1 and TRBJ1-1, with TRBD1 matching 7 bases. Germline values: CDR1 MGHDK, CDR2 SYGVNS. There are 13 residues in the CDR3. V lost 7 bases and J lost 2; bases outside the gene matches: 4. This CDR3 is CASTQGVNTEAFF. The CDR3 DNA is TGTGCCAGCACCCAGGGGGTTAACACTGAAGCTTTCTTT. The full variable domain, in which reference TRBV25-1 and TRBJ1-1 provide the parts outside the CDR3, is EADIYQTPRYLVIGTGKKITLECSQTMGHDKMYWYQQDPGMELHLIHYSYGVNSTEKGDLSSESTVSRIRTEHFPLTLESARPSHTSQYLCASTQGVNTEAFFGQGTRLTVV.

This clone appeared once. The chain recombines TRBV25-1 with TRBJ1-2; D remains unclear. V dropped 2 bases and J dropped 3 bases, with 10 bases sitting between them. The CDR3 sequence is 14 residues long. Germline V lookup: CDR1 MGHDK, CDR2 SYGVNS. CDR3 bases: TGTGCCAGCAGTGAAATAGACAAGGACTATGGCTACACCTTC. Encoded protein: CASSEIDKDYGYTF.